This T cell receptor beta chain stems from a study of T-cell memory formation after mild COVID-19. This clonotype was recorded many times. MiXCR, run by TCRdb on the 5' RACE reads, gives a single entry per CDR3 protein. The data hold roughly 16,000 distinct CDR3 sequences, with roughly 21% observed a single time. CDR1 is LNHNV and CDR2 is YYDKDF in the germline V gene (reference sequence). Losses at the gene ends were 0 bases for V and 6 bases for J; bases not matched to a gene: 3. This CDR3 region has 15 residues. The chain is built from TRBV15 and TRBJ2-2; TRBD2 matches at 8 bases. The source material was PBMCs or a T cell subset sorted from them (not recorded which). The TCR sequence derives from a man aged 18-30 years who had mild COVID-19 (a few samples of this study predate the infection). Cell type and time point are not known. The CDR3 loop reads CATSRDTGGPGELFF. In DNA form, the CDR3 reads TGTGCCACCAGCAGAGATACGGGGGGGCCCGGGGAGCTGTTTTTT.